This T cell receptor beta chain was captured by sequencing in a study of pediatric ulcerative colitis. Whole-study findings and limits: Blood-rectal clonal overlap within each person was significantly higher in ulcerative colitis patients than controls.

About this clone itself: Antigen unknown.

This was a survey-level run. Repertoires were generated with immunoSEQ multiplex PCR, while TCRdb's copy carries only in-frame clones and drops some. This sample has roughly 49,000 clones, with around 79% found just once. The CDR3 is 16 residues long. V dropped 3 bases and J dropped 3 bases, with 15 bases sitting between them. Germline CDR1 GTSNPN, CDR2 SVGIG (reference sequence). Rectal tissue came from one to two pinch biopsies taken at colonoscopy. The rearrangement uses TRBV30 and TRBJ2-6; D might be TRBD1 (6 bases). The receptor was isolated from a girl aged 5-17 years with moderate ulcerative colitis. Sequences were obtained from gut tissue. The CDR3 nucleotides read TGTGCCTGGAGCCTACAGGGATTTTTTGGGGCCAACGTCCTGACTTTC. Translation: CAWSLQGFFGANVLTF.